The 18 T cell receptor beta chains below come from one sample, sequenced in a study of T-cell reconstitution after alpha-beta-depleted transplantation in children. Preparation of the TCRbeta library was carried out with unique molecular identifiers. TCRdb itself ran the PCR reads through MiXCR, one entry per CDR3 protein. The sample records some 550,000 distinct CDR3 sequences, approximately 20% being singletons. The input for sequencing was PBMCs from the stem cell graft donor, taken from the stem cell graft. The receptors originated from a human donor who donated a stem cell graft to a child with acute lymphoblastic leukemia.

In this sample, this clonotype turned up a few times. This chain links TRBV11-2 with TRBJ2-3; TRBD2 agrees at 13 bases. The ends lost 5 bases at V and 0 bases at J; junction bases unmatched: 8. This CDR3 spans 18 amino acids. The germline V gene encodes CDR1 SGHAT and CDR2 FQNNGV. The CDR3 DNA follows: TGTGCCAGCAGCATAGGACTAGCGGGGGACCCTAGCACAGATACGCAGTATTTT. It specifies CASSIGLAGDPSTDTQYF. The full variable domain, its missing parts supplied by reference TRBV11-2 and TRBJ2-3, is EAGVAQSPRYKIIEKRQSVAFWCNPISGHATLYWYQQILGQGPKLLIQFQNNGVVDDSQLPKDRFSAERLKGVDSTLKIQPAKLEDSAVYLCASSIGLAGDPSTDTQYFGPGTRLTVL.

The J gene is TRBJ2-7, the V gene TRBV11-2; 7 nucleotides line up with TRBD1. The ends lost 5 bases at V and 0 bases at J; junction bases unmatched: 10. CDR3 size: 16 residues. Germline-derived CDR1 and CDR2 are SGHAT and FQNNGV. The CDR3 loop is CASSPFGGDSSYEQYF. In DNA, the CDR3 is TGTGCCAGCAGCCCCTTCGGTGGGGACAGCTCCTACGAGCAGTACTTC.

The chain uses TRBV20-1 and TRBJ2-1; D might be TRBD2 (5 bases). This CDR3 is built from 13 residues. Germline V gene sequence: CDR1 DFQATT, CDR2 SNEGSKA (reference sequence). CDR3 bases: TGCACCATGAGGGCCGCGTTGGGCAATGAGCAGTTCTTC. Encoded protein: CTMRAALGNEQFF.

The chain carries TRBV27 and TRBJ1-2; TRBD1 matches at 12 bases. CDR1 MNHEY and CDR2 SMNVEV come from the germline V gene (reference sequence). The CDR3 is 15 residues long. V was pared by 5 bases and J by 6 bases, with 7 bases of the junction left unmatched. The CDR3 region is CASSPYRDRGHGYTF. The CDR3 DNA reads TGTGCCAGCAGTCCCTACCGGGACAGGGGGCATGGCTACACCTTC.

This clonotype was seen only a few times. This chain uses TRBV10-3 with TRBJ2-3; the D is unclear. This CDR3 comprises 14 residues. Trimming removed 10 bases from V and 7 bases from J, with 21 bases in between. The germline gives CDR1 ENHRY, CDR2 SYGVKD. CDR3 amino acids: CATSTLVAGNTQYF. CDR3 bases: TGTGCCACCTCTACCCTCGTCGCCGGTAATACGCAGTATTTT.

The V call is TRBV4-1, the J call TRBJ2-5; D unclear. The CDR3 contains 13 residues. Germline V gene sequence: CDR1 MGHRA, CDR2 YSYEKL. With 1 base removed from V and 3 bases from J, the gap between germline ends came to 6 bases. The chain's CDR3 is CASSQVLKETQYF. CDR3 bases: TGCGCCAGCAGCCAAGTTTTAAAAGAGACCCAGTACTTC.

The J gene is TRBJ2-5, the V gene TRBV18, with D possibly matching TRBD2 (6 bases). The length of the CDR3 is 13 residues. The V and J ends lost 2 bases and 5 bases respectively, with 9 bases between them. CDR1 KGHSH and CDR2 LQKENI come from the germline V gene. The CDR3 sequence: CASSPGGFETQYF. The CDR3 DNA reads as TGTGCCAGCTCACCAGGAGGGTTCGAGACCCAGTACTTC. The full variable domain, completed using reference TRBV18 and TRBJ2-5, is NAGVMQNPRHLVRRRGQEARLRCSPMKGHSHVYWYRQLPEEGLKFMVYLQKENIIDESGMPKERFSAEFPKEGPSILRIQQVVRGDSAAYFCASSPGGFETQYFGPGTRLLVL.

The V call is TRBV20-1, the J call TRBJ2-7, with 8 nucleotides matching TRBD2. Germline V gene lookup returns CDR1 DFQATT and CDR2 SNEGSKA (reference sequence). The CDR3 runs 15 residues. J was trimmed by 3 bases and V by 5 bases; bases with no gene match: 12. In DNA, the CDR3 is TGCAGTGCTCCAGAGTTCGGGGGGGCTAGCTACGAGCAGTACTTC. Translation: CSAPEFGGASYEQYF.

This clonotype appeared a few times. The chain uses TRBV2 and TRBJ2-7; 7 nucleotides line up with TRBD2. CDR1 is SNHLY, CDR2 FYNNEI, per germline. V dropped 2 bases and J dropped 2; count of bases not matched to a gene: 3. The CDR3 has 14 amino acids. This CDR3 is CASSELSGPYEQYF. For the CDR3, the DNA is TGTGCCAGCAGTGAACTTAGCGGGCCCTACGAGCAGTACTTC.

This clonotype was detected a few times. The chain is built from TRBV2 and TRBJ2-5; D may correspond to TRBD1 or TRBD2 (5 bases each). Trimming took 4 bases from V and 1 from J, leaving 16 bases between them. The CDR3 covers 16 residues. CDR1 and CDR2 (germline): SNHLY, FYNNEI. The CDR3 spells CASSGGPATLQETQYF. CDR3 DNA sequence: TGTGCCAGCAGTGGGGGACCCGCCACCCTCCAAGAGACCCAGTACTTC.

The rearrangement joins TRBV20-1 to TRBJ2-7; D might be TRBD2 (5 bases). The V end lost 1 base, the J end lost 1 base, and 8 bases lay between the germline ends. The CDR3 length is 13 residues. In germline, CDR1 is DFQATT, CDR2 SNEGSKA (reference sequence). The CDR3 DNA reads TGCAGTGCTAGAGTCGAGGGATCCTACGAGCAGTACTTC. This codes for CSARVEGSYEQYF.

This clonotype was seen only a few times. This sequence joins TRBV12-3 or TRBV12-4 and TRBJ2-1; a weak D match, TRBD2 (6 bases). The V end was cut by 5 bases, the J end by 4 bases, with 15 bases between. This CDR3 region has 15 residues. CDR3 amino acids: CASSGSGVVYNEQFF. The CDR3 nucleotides read TGTGCCAGCAGTGGGTCGGGGGTTGTTTACAATGAGCAGTTCTTC.

This clonotype was counted only a few times. The rearrangement links TRBV9 to TRBJ2-1; a possible D gene is TRBD1 (6 bases). Trimming pared 3 bases from V and 3 bases from J, leaving 16 bases between. The CDR3 runs 16 residues. Germline V CDR1 and CDR2: SGDLS, YYNGEE. Here the CDR3 reads CASSGLGQRGYNEQFF. Here the CDR3 DNA reads TGTGCCAGCAGCGGGCTTGGACAGAGGGGCTACAATGAGCAGTTCTTC.

V gene TRBV5-1 combines with J gene TRBJ2-7, with D maybe TRBD2 (5 bases). CDR1 is SGHRS, CDR2 YFSETQ, per germline. The CDR3 covers 13 residues. Trimming took 3 bases from V and 6 from J, leaving 13 bases between them. The chain's CDR3 is CASSSLGLGEQYF. The CDR3 nucleotides are TGCGCCAGCAGCTCACTAGGGCTGGGCGAGCAGTACTTC.

This clonotype was picked up one time. The rearrangement links TRBV3-1 to TRBJ1-2, with 9 bases aligning to TRBD1. CDR3 length: 17 amino acids. From germline, CDR1 is LGHDT and CDR2 YNNKEL (reference sequence). J was trimmed by 2 bases and V by 7 bases; bases with no gene match: 14. CDR3 residues: CASTQDTGGAINYGYTF. The CDR3 DNA is TGTGCCAGCACCCAGGACACAGGGGGCGCGATCAACTATGGCTACACCTTC.

The sample holds one count of this clonotype. This sequence joins TRBV15 and TRBJ2-5; D possibly corresponds to TRBD2 (6 bases). CDR1 LNHNV and CDR2 YYDKDF come from the germline V gene (reference sequence). The CDR3 spans 16 residues. Trimming removed 5 bases at V and 2 bases at J, with 18 bases between. CDR3 residues: CATSARFSSVQETQYF. In DNA, the CDR3 is TGTGCCACCAGCGCTCGCTTCTCTAGCGTTCAAGAGACCCAGTACTTC.

This clonotype was observed a single time. The gene calls are TRBV24-1 and TRBJ2-1; 7 bases line up with TRBD2. Trimming took 4 bases from V and 3 from J; bases not matched to a gene: 8. The CDR3 runs 16 residues. Looked up from germline, CDR1 is KGHDR and CDR2 is SFDVKD. The CDR3 reads CATSETGGLNYNEQFF. The CDR3, as DNA: TGTGCCACCAGTGAGACGGGGGGACTGAACTACAATGAGCAGTTCTTC.

This chain links TRBV6-1 with TRBJ1-1, with a tentative D call TRBD1 (6 bases). The CDR3 sequence is 16 residues long. Germline CDR1 reads MNHNS; CDR2 reads SASEGT. V was shortened by 6 bases and J by 2 bases, with 19 bases between the two germline ends. The DNA of the CDR3 is TGTGCCAGCAGAACAACGAGGGGGGCCCAAAACACTGAAGCTTTCTTT. This gives the protein CASRTTRGAQNTEAFF.